This T cell receptor (beta chain) was profiled in a study of control samples from healthy donors and cancer patients. Generated by immunoSEQ multiplex PCR, the TCRdb table keeps only in-frame clones and is missing some. The table records around 180,000 clones, roughly 88% of them present only once. The table lists this clone with a count of one. Its ends do not fully match the called genes, so a read error is possible. Germline values: CDR1 SNHLY, CDR2 FYNNEI. CDR3 length equals 10 residues. The chain employs TRBV2 and TRBJ2-1, with D uncertain. The specimen was blood. This TCR came from a woman in her twenties or thirties in good health. CDR3 sequence: CASPYDEQFF. CDR3 nucleotides: TGTGCCAGCCCCTACGATGAGCAGTTCTTC. The entire variable domain, with the rest obtained from reference TRBV2 and TRBJ2-1, is as follows: EPEVTQTPSHQVTQMGQEVILRCVPISNHLYFYWYRQILGQKVEFLVSFYNNEISEKSEIFDDQFSVERPDGSNFTLKIRSTKLEDSAMYFCASPYDEQFFGPGTRLTVL.